These 9 T cell receptor beta chains originate from one sample sequenced in a study of blood T cell repertoires in COVID-19. Profiling relied on immunoSEQ multiplex PCR, and the TCRdb table lists in-frame clones only, not all of them. The sample contains around 190,000 clones, 70% to 90% of which appear only once. The sequenced sample consisted of peripheral blood. These TCRs come from a woman over 75 with acute or convalescent COVID-19.

The CDR3 here is CASSLTSGRPDTQYF. CDR3 DNA sequence: TGTGCCAGCAGTCTCACTAGCGGGAGACCAGATACGCAGTATTTT. This rearrangement joins TRBV6-6 to TRBJ2-3, with 11 bases lining up with TRBD2. V trimming: 5 bases; J trimming: 4 bases; junction bases outside the gene matches: 5. Germline V gene sequence: CDR1 MNHNY, CDR2 SVGAGI (reference sequence). CDR3 length: 15 residues.

CDR3 protein: CASSPIQGLGGGYTF. The CDR3 DNA is TGCGCCAGCAGCCCCATACAGGGACTAGGGGGTGGCTACACCTTC. The rearrangement links TRBV4-1 to TRBJ1-2; perhaps TRBD1 as D (6 bases). Germline assignment: CDR1 MGHRA and CDR2 YSYEKL. The CDR3 length is 15 residues. Between the trimmed V and J ends, which lost 4 bases and 7 bases, there was a span of 19 bases.

V is TRBV7-2 and J is TRBJ1-1, with D uncertain. The germline gives CDR1 SGHTA, CDR2 FQGNSA. Trimming stripped 0 bases from V and 3 bases from J, with 5 bases between. The CDR3 extends over 13 amino acids. The CDR3 sequence is CASSLAGDTEAFF. The CDR3 DNA sequence: TGTGCCAGCAGCTTAGCCGGGGACACTGAAGCTTTCTTT.

V gene TRBV24-1 combines with J gene TRBJ1-5, with 7 bases identical to TRBD1. The J segment lost 9 bases and the V segment lost 5 bases, leaving 3 bases of the junction unmatched. This CDR3 contains 12 residues. Germline CDR1 KGHDR, CDR2 SFDVKD. CDR3 protein: CATSATGMPQHF. CDR3 DNA: TGTGCCACCAGTGCGACAGGGATGCCCCAGCATTTT.

The CDR3 nucleotides read TGTGCCAGCAGCAAATCGTGCGATCAGCCCCAGCATTTT. As protein: CASSKSCDQPQHF. The chain employs TRBV21-1 and TRBJ1-5. TRBV21-1 has pseudogene status. The CDR3 extends over 13 amino acids.

The gene calls are TRBV2 and TRBJ2-4; D gene ambiguous. Germline CDR1 is SNHLY and CDR2 is FYNNEI. V was trimmed by 7 bases and J by 11 bases, leaving 18 bases between them. There are 13 residues in the CDR3. CDR3 nucleotide sequence: TGTGCCAGCAAGTATCCGGGTGTTAACGTTCAGTACTTC. Translation: CASKYPGVNVQYF.

V gene TRBV12-3 or TRBV12-4 combines with J gene TRBJ1-1; TRBD1 might be the D (6 bases). Trimming pared 6 bases from V and 5 bases from J, leaving 13 bases between. The CDR3 spans 13 residues. Written as DNA, the CDR3 is TGTGCCAGCAGCCCTCTCCAGGGGACTGAAGCTTTCTTT. Translating it yields CASSPLQGTEAFF.

V and J are TRBV4-3 and TRBJ1-5; no clear D gene. V was cut by 3 bases and J by 4 bases, with 7 bases left in between. This CDR3 has 13 amino acids. CDR1 and CDR2 (germline): LGHNA, YSLEER. Here the CDR3 reads CASSQSLNQPQHF. The CDR3 bases are TGCGCCAGCAGCCAGTCGCTAAATCAGCCCCAGCATTTT.

This clone has only one observation. V gene TRBV5-1 combines with J gene TRBJ2-7, with TRBD2 matching over 9 bases. Germline CDR1 SGHRS, CDR2 YFSETQ. V shed 3 bases and J 3 bases; nucleotides not matched to a gene: 7. The CDR3 contains 15 residues. This chain's CDR3 is CASSWDSGSNYEQYF. The CDR3 coding sequence is TGCGCCAGCAGCTGGGATAGCGGGAGTAACTACGAGCAGTACTTC.